Listed below are T cell receptor beta chains from one sample, sequenced in a study of T cell responses to AZD1222 COVID-19 vaccine. This table comes from immunoSEQ multiplex PCR, and its TCRdb copy is limited to in-frame clones, with some not included. The data show about 100,000 clones, 89% seen once. The specimen was peripheral blood, collected on day 0 of AZD1222 vaccination. These receptors were collected from an adult in good health. Both conserved end residues are part of each CDR3. The D gene is left open where the match is weak. Clone size is not always given. Where it is, it says once, few, many or a class for expanded clones.

TRBJ2-7 | NA | TRBV3-1/TRBV3-2 | once | TGTGCCAGCAGCTATCGCTGGGATCTCCTCTACGAGCAGTACTTC | CASSYRWDLLYEQYF
TRBJ2-7 | TRBD2 | TRBV3-1/TRBV3-2 | NA | TGTGCCAGCAGCCAAGATGGCGGGAGGGGGGACGAGCAGTACTTC | CASSQDGGRGDEQYF
TRBJ1-5 | TRBD1 | TRBV7-8 | NA | TGTGCCAGCAGCTCCGAAAGCAGGACAGGGGTTCAGCCCCAGCATTTT | CASSSESRTGVQPQHF
TRBJ2-7 | TRBD1 | TRBV7-9 | NA | TGTGCCAGCAGCTTTGGGCCGGGCCGGGGCAGGGGGCGTACCTACGAGCAGTACTTC | CASSFGPGRGRGRTYEQYF
TRBJ1-2 | NA | TRBV7-3 | NA | TGTGCCAGCAGCTTAACGTACGATGGGGCCACCCATGGCTACACCTTC | CASSLTYDGATHGYTF
TRBJ2-1 | NA | TRBV5-1 | NA | TGCGCCAGCACCCAGGGGGGACTAAACAATGAGCAGTTCTTC | CASTQGGLNNEQFF
TRBJ2-7 | TRBD2 | TRBV7-2 | once | TGTGCCAGCAGCCTCGGGACTAGCGGGAGACGCGAGCAGTACTTC | CASSLGTSGRREQYF
TRBJ1-5 | TRBD1 | TRBV27 | NA | TGTGCCAGCAACCCCGGACAGGGGGGCAATCAGCCCCAGCATTTT | CASNPGQGGNQPQHF
TRBJ1-6 | NA | TRBV19 | NA | TGTGCCAGTAGGCTGGAGGGACAAGGGAATTCACCCCTCCACTTT | CASRLEGQGNSPLHF
TRBJ2-1 | NA | TRBV30 | NA | TGTGCCTGGAGTTCCCGCCGGCCCACCTCGTACAATGAGCAGTTCTTC | CAWSSRRPTSYNEQFF
TRBJ1-1 | NA | TRBV7-9 | NA | TGTGCCAGCAGCTTACAGCATAACACTGAAGCTTTCTTT | CASSLQHNTEAFF
TRBJ1-2 | NA | TRBV11-2 | NA | TGTGCCAGCAGCTACCAAGGCTTTGGCTACACCTTC | CASSYQGFGYTF
TRBJ2-1 | NA | TRBV3-1/TRBV3-2 | NA | TGTGCCAGCAGCCAAGGGTCCGCGTCCTACAATGAGCAGTTCTTC | CASSQGSASYNEQFF
TRBJ1-6 | TRBD1 | TRBV6-5 | NA | TGTGCCAGCAGTTCGACAGGGGCCGGGTTGAATTCACCCCTCCACTTT | CASSSTGAGLNSPLHF
TRBJ1-5 | TRBD1 | TRBV19 | NA | TGTGCCAGTAGAACCCCGGGACAGGGTTTCAATCAGCCCCAGCATTTT | CASRTPGQGFNQPQHF
TRBJ2-4 | NA | TRBV5-4 | NA | TGTGCCAGCAGCTTGGACAGCTCGATAGCCAAAAACATTCAGTACTTC | CASSLDSSIAKNIQYF